One sample yielded the 3 T cell receptor beta chains listed below, sequenced in a study of T cell repertoires in cytomegalovirus infection. The antigens these receptors bind are not known. MiXCR, applied by TCRdb to the reads, yields one record per CDR3 protein. Of 95,000 to 120,000 distinct CDR3 sequences in the sample, roughly 30% were seen once. The material sequenced was CD8+ T cells from cultured PBMCs, taken from culture after CMV antigen stimulation. The source of these receptors is a human donor in good health (CMV status not recorded). Some clones in this sample may be carry-over from other donors' samples.

J is TRBJ2-1 and V is TRBV11-2; possible D gene TRBD1, 5 bases. Germline V gene lookup returns CDR1 SGHAT and CDR2 FQNNGV. This CDR3 comprises 14 residues. Trimming stripped 2 bases from V and 6 bases from J, with 11 bases between. Here the CDR3 reads CASSLLRGTNEQFF. Written as DNA, the CDR3 is TGTGCCAGCAGCTTATTAAGGGGAACCAATGAGCAGTTCTTC.

This clonotype has a handful of counts. The chain is built from TRBV15 and TRBJ1-4, with D unresolved. Trimming removed 7 bases at V and 6 bases at J, with 9 bases between. The CDR3 covers 12 residues. Germline-derived CDR1 and CDR2 are LNHNV and YYDKDF (reference sequence). CDR3: CATKGGDEKLFF. The DNA for the CDR3 is TGTGCCACCAAGGGAGGAGATGAAAAACTGTTTTTT.

The V and J genes are TRBV6-5 and TRBJ1-2; 9 bases align to TRBD1. Germline V gene lookup returns CDR1 MNHEY and CDR2 SVGAGI. J was trimmed by 1 base and V by 2 bases; bases with no gene match: 2. This CDR3 spans 15 amino acids. The CDR3 sequence: CASSYGTGNNYGYTF. CDR3 bases: TGTGCCAGCAGTTACGGGACAGGGAATAACTATGGCTACACCTTC.